The 28 T cell receptor beta chains below come from one sample, sequenced in a study of vaccination and CD4 T cells after COVID-19. MiXCR, applied by TCRdb to the PCR reads, yields one record per CDR3 protein. The table has more than 25,000 distinct CDR3 sequences, almost 50% seen once; the top ten hold about 6%. Stated time point: late sampling 161 to 241 days after vaccination in a few convalescent patients. The specimen comprised CD4+ T cells from blood, sampled about 7 months after SARS-CoV-2 vaccination. The origin of the receptors is a human donor who had recovered from COVID-19.

For this clonotype: The junction and the germline gene differ at one end; a read error may be behind it. The rearrangement uses TRBV5-4 and TRBJ1-1, with D unresolved. Germline V gene data show CDR1 as SGHNT and CDR2 as YYREEE (reference sequence). The CDR3 consists of 14 residues. DNA for the CDR3: TGTGCCAGCAGCTCACCCCAAGTGAACACCGAAGCTTTCTTT. This codes for CASSSPQVNTEAFF.

The V call is TRBV6-1, the J call TRBJ2-2, with D possibly matching TRBD1 (5 bases). Germline V gene lookup returns CDR1 MNHNS and CDR2 SASEGT. CDR3 length equals 14 residues. V lost 5 bases, J lost 2 bases, and 9 bases lay in between. As DNA, the CDR3 is TGTGCCAGCAGTCTCCGGACAAACACCGGGGAGCTGTTTTTT. Its protein product is CASSLRTNTGELFF.

Comment on this clonotype: At one boundary the junction diverges from the germline segment, which might be a read error. The rearrangement joins TRBV28 to TRBJ2-5; TRBD2 aligns across 13 bases. The germline V gene has CDR1 MDHEN and CDR2 SYDVKM. There are 17 residues in the CDR3. DNA of the CDR3: TGTGCCAGCAGAACTACCGGACTAGCGGGAGACCACGAGACCCAGTACTTC. It yields the protein CASRTTGLAGDHETQYF.

This clonotype was observed a handful of times. The chain combines TRBV6-1 with TRBJ2-7, with 10 bases lining up with TRBD2. CDR3 length: 13 amino acids. The V gene's germline CDR1 is MNHNS and CDR2 SASEGT. The trim removed 6 bases at V and 2 bases at J, leaving 1 base unmatched. The CDR3, as DNA: TGTGCCAGCAGAACTAGCGGGACCTACGAGCAGTACTTC. Translation: CASRTSGTYEQYF.

This rearrangement joins TRBV28 to TRBJ1-2, with D unresolved. This CDR3 comprises 10 residues. In germline, CDR1 is MDHEN, CDR2 SYDVKM. Trimming stripped 7 bases from V and 8 bases from J, with 8 bases between. CDR3: CASNSGGYTF. CDR3 DNA: TGTGCCAGCAATTCAGGAGGCTACACCTTC.

The chain combines TRBV6-1 with TRBJ1-1; no reliable D call. The V end lost 0 bases, the J end lost 3 bases, and 11 bases lay between the germline ends. The CDR3 is 15 amino acids. The germline gives CDR1 MNHNS, CDR2 SASEGT. The CDR3 nucleotides are TGTGCCAGCAGTGAAGCAGGGATAGGTTACACTGAAGCTTTCTTT. As protein: CASSEAGIGYTEAFF.

V is TRBV14 and J is TRBJ2-3; 10 bases agree with TRBD2. The germline V gene encodes CDR1 SGHDN and CDR2 FVKESK. The CDR3 is 16 amino acids. The V and J ends lost 1 base and 4 bases, in that order; junction bases with no gene match: 5. Here the CDR3 reads CASSQVAGGVADTQYF. In DNA, the CDR3 is TGTGCCAGCAGCCAAGTAGCGGGAGGAGTGGCAGATACGCAGTATTTT.

The chain combines TRBV7-6 with TRBJ2-3; D is uncertain. Germline V gene sequence: CDR1 SGHVS, CDR2 FNYEAQ. CDR3 size: 16 residues. The V end was cut by 2 bases, the J end by 2 bases, with 14 bases between. As DNA, the CDR3 is TGTGCCAGCAGCTTACGCTCTGCAGCTAACACAGATACGCAGTATTTT. Amino acid sequence: CASSLRSAANTDTQYF. Full variable domain (rest looked up from reference TRBV7-6 and TRBJ2-3): GAGVSQSPRYKVTKRGQDVALRCDPISGHVSLYWYRQALGQGPEFLTYFNYEAQQDKSGLPNDRFSAERPEGSISTLTIQRTEQRDSAMYRCASSLRSAANTDTQYFGPGTRLTVL.

This sequence joins TRBV5-1 and TRBJ2-7, with D perhaps TRBD1 (5 bases). Germline loops: CDR1 SGHRS, CDR2 YFSETQ. CDR3 size: 14 residues. The V end was cut by 1 base, the J end by 3 bases, with 11 bases between. Here the CDR3 reads CASSLSRQGYEQYF. In DNA, the CDR3 is TGCGCCAGCAGCTTGTCTCGGCAGGGCTACGAGCAGTACTTC.

The chain joins TRBV20-1 to TRBJ1-2; D perhaps matches TRBD1 (5 bases). The V gene's germline CDR1 is DFQATT and CDR2 SNEGSKA (reference sequence). The CDR3 sequence is 13 residues long. V lost 6 bases and J lost 3, with 14 bases in between. DNA of the CDR3: TGCAGTGCCCCGCGGGTGGGGGACTATGGCTACACCTTC. It yields the protein CSAPRVGDYGYTF.

The gene calls are TRBV20-1 and TRBJ2-3; 10 nucleotides agree with TRBD2. CDR1 and CDR2 from the germline V gene are DFQATT and SNEGSKA (reference sequence). This CDR3 is built from 15 residues. The trim removed 3 bases at V and 1 base at J, leaving 4 bases unmatched. CDR3 region: CSASSGRAGTDTQYF. CDR3 sequence (DNA): TGCAGTGCTAGCAGCGGGAGGGCAGGCACAGATACGCAGTATTTT.

The chain recombines TRBV20-1 with TRBJ2-1; TRBD2 agrees at 9 bases. The V and J ends lost 1 base and 16 bases, in that order; junction bases with no gene match: 14. The CDR3 runs 14 residues. Germline V lookup: CDR1 DFQATT, CDR2 SNEGSKA (reference sequence). CDR3 in amino acids: CSARGGSGGVRGFF. The CDR3 bases are TGCAGTGCTAGAGGGGGTAGCGGGGGAGTACGGGGATTCTTC.

The chain couples TRBV24-1 to TRBJ2-1; 7 positions agree with TRBD1. Trimming took 4 bases from V and 3 from J; bases not matched to a gene: 5. CDR1 is KGHDR, CDR2 SFDVKD, per germline. This CDR3 contains 15 residues. The CDR3 loop reads CATSDPGTDYNEQFF. The CDR3 bases are TGTGCCACCAGTGACCCCGGGACAGACTACAATGAGCAGTTCTTC.

The genes are TRBV7-3 and TRBJ2-1; 9 bases align to TRBD2. V dropped 1 base and J dropped 7; count of bases not matched to a gene: 20. The germline gives CDR1 SGHTA, CDR2 FQGTGA. The CDR3 has 20 amino acids. Here the CDR3 DNA reads TGTGCCAGCAGCTTAAGGAGCTCTGGGGATCTAGCGGGGAGTGGGAATGAGCAGTTCTTC. Protein sequence: CASSLRSSGDLAGSGNEQFF.

CDR3 sequence reads: CASPTSGARGDTQYF. DNA for the CDR3: TGCGCCAGTCCGACTAGCGGGGCCCGGGGAGATACGCAGTATTTT. This chain uses TRBV10-1 with TRBJ2-3, with 11 bases that match TRBD2. The V gene end was trimmed by 9 bases and the J gene end by 5 bases; junction bases not matched to a gene: 10. Germline CDR1 is WNHNN and CDR2 is SYGVQD (reference sequence). The CDR3 length is 15 residues.

This clonotype was detected only a few times. The genes are TRBV28 and TRBJ2-7, with no clear D. Germline V gives CDR1 MDHEN, CDR2 SYDVKM. The CDR3 loop spans 15 amino acids. Deletions cut 3 bases from V and 0 bases from J, with 12 bases between. The CDR3 sequence: CASSLGPSSSYEQYF. The DNA of the CDR3 is TGTGCCAGCAGTTTGGGCCCCTCGTCCTCCTACGAGCAGTACTTC. The full variable domain, with the rest looked up from reference TRBV28 and TRBJ2-7, is DVKVTQSSRYLVKRTGEKVFLECVQDMDHENMFWYRQDPGLGLRLIYFSYDVKMKEKGDIPEGYSVSREKKERFSLILESASTNQTSMYLCASSLGPSSSYEQYFGPGTRLTVT.

The chain uses TRBV2 and TRBJ2-1; 7 nucleotides match TRBD2. This CDR3 contains 16 residues. Germline trimming cut 6 bases from V and 5 bases from J; bases unmatched to any gene: 13. In germline, CDR1 is SNHLY, CDR2 FYNNEI. CDR3: CASSSRGREIHNEQFF. The DNA for the CDR3 is TGTGCCAGCAGCTCAAGAGGGCGGGAGATTCACAATGAGCAGTTCTTC.

The J gene is TRBJ1-5, the V gene TRBV18, with TRBD1 as a possible D gene (5 bases). This CDR3 is built from 15 residues. The V end was cut by 6 bases, the J end by 0 bases, with 12 bases between. CDR1 KGHSH and CDR2 LQKENI come from the germline V gene. The CDR3 loop is CASSPAGLSNQPQHF. DNA for the CDR3: TGTGCCAGCTCCCCGGCAGGGCTTAGCAATCAGCCCCAGCATTTT.

This clonotype was observed a handful of times. The V gene is TRBV5-6, the J gene TRBJ2-5; the D gene is possibly TRBD2 (5 bases). The CDR3 is 17 amino acids. The V and J ends lost 0 bases and 1 base respectively, with 16 bases between them. Germline assignment: CDR1 SGHDT and CDR2 YYEEEE. The CDR3 DNA is TGTGCCAGCAGCTTGGGCCGGACCCGGGGTCGCCAAGAGACCCAGTACTTC. Its protein is CASSLGRTRGRQETQYF.

This clonotype was detected only a few times. This rearrangement joins TRBV6-2 or TRBV6-3 to TRBJ1-5, with TRBD1 matching 9 bases. CDR3 size: 17 residues. J gave up 0 bases and V 6 bases, and 9 bases lay outside the gene matches. Looked up from germline, CDR1 is MNHEY and CDR2 is SVGEGT. In DNA, the CDR3 is TGTGCCAGCAGCCGTACAGGGGGCGCGTTTAGCAATCAGCCCCAGCATTTT. It yields the protein CASSRTGGAFSNQPQHF.

In its sample, this clonotype ranks as medium-sized. The chain uses TRBV15 and TRBJ1-2; TRBD1 might be the D (5 bases). CDR3 length: 14 residues. The V end lost 0 bases, the J end lost 6 bases, and 11 bases lay between the germline ends. Germline CDR1 and CDR2: LNHNV and YYDKDF (reference sequence). The DNA for the CDR3 is TGTGCCACCAGCAGAGATTTAGGAGGGGATGGCTACACCTTC. Its translation: CATSRDLGGDGYTF.

The chain recombines TRBV2 with TRBJ1-6; 9 bases fit TRBD1. CDR1 and CDR2 (germline): SNHLY, FYNNEI. The CDR3 is 14 amino acids. With 5 bases clipped from V and 8 bases from J, the junction kept 4 bases outside the gene matches. The CDR3 is CASSTGGFYSPLHF. CDR3 DNA sequence: TGTGCCAGCAGTACAGGGGGCTTTTATTCACCCCTCCACTTT. The whole variable domain, filled in from reference TRBV2 and TRBJ1-6, reads EPEVTQTPSHQVTQMGQEVILRCVPISNHLYFYWYRQILGQKVEFLVSFYNNEISEKSEIFDDQFSVERPDGSNFTLKIRSTKLEDSAMYFCASSTGGFYSPLHFGNGTRLTVT.

The J gene is TRBJ1-6, the V gene TRBV28; 7 positions agree with TRBD1. The V and J ends lost 2 bases and 8 bases, in that order; junction bases with no gene match: 9. The germline V gene encodes CDR1 MDHEN and CDR2 SYDVKM. This CDR3 has 16 residues. The CDR3 coding sequence is TGTGCCAGCAGTTTACCAGGGGGTATGGTGGATTCACCCCTCCACTTT. Translated: CASSLPGGMVDSPLHF.

This clonotype occurred a few times. The chain has TRBV7-9 and TRBJ2-3, with a tentative D call TRBD2 (6 bases). This CDR3 contains 16 residues. The germline CDR1 and CDR2 sequences are SEHNR and FQNEAQ (reference sequence). V was pared by 7 bases and J by 1 base, with 18 bases between. The CDR3 DNA reads as TGTGCCAGCACCCCCATCGGCAGGGAGGGCACAGATACGCAGTATTTT. Amino acids: CASTPIGREGTDTQYF.

A few counts support this clonotype. The chain joins TRBV20-1 to TRBJ2-1; 10 bases are shared with TRBD2. Per germline, CDR1 DFQATT and CDR2 SNEGSKA (reference sequence). The CDR3 is 16 residues long. V lost 0 bases to trimming and J lost 2 bases; unmatched junction nucleotides: 4. CDR3 nucleotides: TGCAGTGCTAGAGATAGGACTAGCGGAACCTACAATGAGCAGTTCTTC. It yields the protein CSARDRTSGTYNEQFF.

The rearrangement joins TRBV20-1 to TRBJ2-1; TRBD2 matches 10 bases. Trimming at V came to 0 bases and at J to 4 bases, leaving 9 bases not matched to a gene. The CDR3 runs to 17 residues. Germline CDR1 DFQATT, CDR2 SNEGSKA (reference sequence). This CDR3 is CSARDIASGSEYNEQFF. CDR3 DNA sequence: TGCAGTGCTAGAGATATCGCTAGCGGGAGTGAATACAATGAGCAGTTCTTC.

The V gene is TRBV6-1, the J gene TRBJ2-3; possibly TRBD2 for D (6 bases). From germline, CDR1 is MNHNS and CDR2 SASEGT. The CDR3 extends over 16 amino acids. Trimming shortened V by 2 bases and J by 2 bases, and 14 bases separated the two germline ends. The CDR3 loop is CASSESLASYTDTQYF. DNA for the CDR3: TGTGCCAGCAGTGAATCCCTAGCGAGCTACACAGATACGCAGTATTTT.

Only a few counts were recorded for this clonotype. This chain links TRBV20-1 with TRBJ2-5; 11 nucleotides match TRBD2. Germline loops: CDR1 DFQATT, CDR2 SNEGSKA (reference sequence). The trim removed 6 bases at V and 3 bases at J, leaving 9 bases unmatched. The CDR3 is 15 amino acids. CDR3: CSAPRPGLAEETQYF. The CDR3 DNA reads as TGCAGTGCCCCCCGACCGGGACTAGCGGAAGAGACCCAGTACTTC.